Listed below are T cell receptor beta chains from one sample, sequenced in a study of blood T cell repertoires in COVID-19. Method: immunoSEQ multiplex PCR; TCRdb's copy keeps in-frame clones and lacks some. This sample has about 160,000 clones, with approximately 93% found just once. The specimen was peripheral blood. The receptor source for this set is an older woman with COVID-19, enrolled during active disease. Both conserved end residues are part of each CDR3. The D gene is left open where the match is weak. For some rows the clone size is stated as once, few or many, or as a class when expanded; others skip it.

clone_size	v_call	d_call	j_call	cdr3_aa	cdr3_nt
.	TRBV7-2	.	TRBJ2-5	CASSLAAGGMETQYF	TGTGCCAGCAGCTTAGCGGCAGGGGGGATGGAGACCCAGTACTTC
.	TRBV14	.	TRBJ1-1	CASSQVQGNTEAFF	TGTGCCAGCAGCCAAGTCCAGGGTAACACTGAAGCTTTCTTT
few	TRBV19	.	TRBJ1-1	CASSIGGSYAEAFF	TGTGCCAGTAGTATTGGGGGCTCATACGCTGAAGCTTTCTTT
.	TRBV7-2	.	TRBJ2-3	CASSLPSTDTQYF	TGTGCCAGCAGCTTACCTAGCACAGATACGCAGTATTTT
.	TRBV5-6	.	TRBJ1-2	CASTSGGVVLYGYTF	TGTGCCAGCACCTCTGGCGGGGTGGTCCTTTATGGCTACACCTTC
.	TRBV3-1/TRBV3-2	.	TRBJ2-5	CASSSRLLQETQYF	TGTGCCAGCAGCTCCCGGTTACTGCAAGAGACCCAGTACTTC
.	TRBV24-1	.	TRBJ1-2	CATSDLPGQTPYGYTF	TGTGCCACCAGTGATTTGCCCGGACAGACCCCCTATGGCTACACCTTC
.	TRBV18	.	TRBJ2-2	CASSPPTTANTGELFF	TGTGCCAGCTCACCACCCACAACCGCGAACACCGGGGAGCTGTTTTTT
.	TRBV4-3	.	TRBJ2-7	CASSQGRGPYEQYF	TGCGCCAGCAGCCAAGGAAGGGGCCCGTACGAGCAGTACTTC
.	TRBV5-4	TRBD1	TRBJ1-4	CASSVDRGLQKLFF	TGTGCCAGCAGCGTGGACAGGGGGCTACAAAAACTGTTTTTT
.	TRBV25-1	TRBD1	TRBJ1-2	CASSRAGGLYGYTF	TGTGCCAGCTCCCGGGCAGGGGGCCTATATGGCTACACCTTC
.	TRBV6-7	.	TRBJ1-1	CASNYFGNTEAFF	TGTGCCAGCAACTACTTCGGGAACACTGAAGCTTTCTTT
once	TRBV4-1	TRBD2	TRBJ2-1	CASSSGSSYNEQFF	TGCGCCAGCAGTAGCGGGTCCTCCTACAATGAGCAGTTCTTC
.	TRBV4-1	.	TRBJ2-1	CASMGSPYNEQFF	TGCGCCAGCATGGGCAGTCCCTACAATGAGCAGTTCTTC
.	TRBV3-1/TRBV3-2	.	TRBJ1-4	CASSQNVAESREKLFF	TGTGCCAGCAGCCAAAACGTTGCGGAGTCGAGGGAAAAACTGTTTTTT
.	TRBV5-4	.	TRBJ1-2	CASSPGDQLYGYTF	TGTGCCAGCAGCCCGGGGGATCAACTTTATGGCTACACCTTC
.	TRBV10-3	.	TRBJ1-5	CAISESVIGQQPQHF	TGTGCCATCAGTGAGTCGGTGATCGGACAGCAGCCCCAGCATTTT
.	TRBV12-3/TRBV12-4	.	TRBJ2-7	CASSLLGAAEQYF	TGTGCCAGCAGTTTACTGGGAGCCGCCGAGCAGTACTTC
.	TRBV15	.	TRBJ2-6	CATSRLPGGANVLTF	TGTGCCACCAGCAGACTCCCGGGTGGGGCCAACGTCCTGACTTTC
.	TRBV11-1	TRBD1	TRBJ2-1	CASSLAPGQGSRNEQFF	TGTGCCAGCAGCTTAGCCCCGGGACAGGGGAGTAGGAATGAGCAGTTCTTC
.	TRBV9	.	TRBJ1-2	CASSDTGNGYTF	TGTGCCAGCAGCGACACAGGGAATGGCTACACCTTC
.	TRBV9	TRBD1	TRBJ1-1	CASSGATGAAEAFF	TGTGCCAGCAGCGGAGCAACAGGGGCGGCTGAAGCTTTCTTT
.	TRBV6-5	.	TRBJ1-6	CASSYLGQGNNSPLHF	TGTGCCAGCAGTTACCTGGGGCAGGGTAATAATTCACCCCTCCACTTT
.	TRBV11-2	.	TRBJ1-2	CASNDLGGRYGYTF	TGTGCCAGCAACGACCTGGGGGGGCGTTATGGCTACACCTTC
.	TRBV6-5	.	TRBJ1-3	CASGSMRPSSGNTIYF	TGTGCCAGCGGTTCAATGAGGCCGAGCTCTGGAAACACCATATATTTT